This T cell receptor (beta chain) derives from a study of shared clonotypes between healthy human individuals. The study's findings and limits: Clonotype sharing across several donors was observed for 5% to 6.5% of naive CD4 clonotypes.

On this clone itself: Its cognate antigen is unknown.

V was clipped by 6 bases and J by 7 bases; unmatched bases: 7. The CDR3 consists of 13 residues. CDR1 MDHEN and CDR2 SYDVKM come from the germline V gene. Donors, without exception, were Caucasian adults residing in Nashville, Tennessee. Sequencing was performed with immunoSEQ multiplex PCR; in TCRdb, only in-frame clones are kept and a portion is missing. This sample has a few million clones; around 90% occur once, and the top ten carry 0.3% to 0.4%. This receptor was taken from a man in his late teens or twenties in good health. Some clones in this sample may be carry-over from other donors' samples. The gene calls are TRBV28 and TRBJ1-2, with 8 bases matching TRBD1. The sequencing input was naive CD4+ T cells from PBMCs. Indicated subset: CD45RA+ positively selected. As DNA, the CDR3 is TGTGCCAGCAGGGAGACAGGGGTTCCTGGCTACACCTTC. Translation: CASRETGVPGYTF.